This record concerns one T cell receptor (beta chain) sequence. Its antigen is still unknown. Germline V gene data show CDR1 as MNHEY and CDR2 as SMNVEV (reference sequence). V was trimmed by 0 bases and J by 5 bases, leaving 12 bases between them. This CDR3 region has 15 residues. Via MiXCR, TCRdb re-called the reads, giving one row per CDR3 protein. The sample has fewer than 950,000 distinct CDR3 sequences; approximately 30% are singletons. The data stem from a study of T cell repertoires in cytomegalovirus infection. Study-level background: Peptides in the study included HLA-C-restricted and HLA-B-restricted CMV epitopes. Both a matching HLA type and CMV infection were indicated by public TCR beta signatures. Whole-study findings and limits: Carriers of CMV plus the relevant HLA were identified by cumulative public TCR beta family frequency. The ex vivo response showed dominance by HLA-C-restricted CMV-specific TCR beta clonotypes.

The clonotype comes from a human donor in good health (CMV status not recorded). Some clones in this sample may be carry-over from other donors' samples. This sample comprised cultured CD8+ T cells from PBMCs, obtained from culture after CMV antigen stimulation. This chain links TRBV27 with TRBJ2-3, with D perhaps matching TRBD1 or TRBD2 (5 bases each). CDR3 in amino acids: CASSLSSGSGDTQYF. The CDR3 bases are TGTGCCAGCAGTTTATCTTCAGGGAGCGGAGATACGCAGTATTTT.